The 30 T cell receptor beta chains presented below share a single source sample, sequenced in a study of control samples from healthy donors and cancer patients (TCRdb year 2020). The library was produced with the immunoSEQ multiplex PCR assay. The clones in this table, taken by TCRdb from immuneACCESS, are in-frame only. Not every clone is retained; where verified, under half of the shortfall comes from an unresolved V gene, and the cause of the rest is unknown. A total of over 100,000 clones appear in this sample, approximately 92% of them only once. The ten largest clones capture 2.5% to 3% of the sample. Input material: blood. The receptor set was obtained from a man aged 35 to 55 in good health.

This chain connects TRBV4-1 to TRBJ1-5; D not certain. Germline values: CDR1 MGHRA, CDR2 YSYEKL. V was cut by 0 bases and J by 1 base, with 7 bases left in between. The CDR3 extends over 15 amino acids. The CDR3 reads CASSQESGSNQPQHF. CDR3 coding DNA: TGCGCCAGCAGCCAAGAATCGGGAAGCAATCAGCCCCAGCATTTT.

The V call is TRBV15, the J call TRBJ2-7; TRBD1 might be the D (5 bases). CDR3 length equals 15 residues. V was shortened by 1 base and J by 3 bases, with 13 bases between the two germline ends. Germline V lookup: CDR1 LNHNV, CDR2 YYDKDF (reference sequence). The CDR3 DNA reads TGTGCCACCAGCAGAGCCTATGACAGCGACTACGAGCAGTACTTC. Protein sequence: CATSRAYDSDYEQYF.

The chain uses TRBV10-3 and TRBJ2-3; TRBD2 aligns across 7 bases. The CDR3 has 21 residues. The germline gives CDR1 ENHRY, CDR2 SYGVKD. The ends lost 1 base at V and 4 bases at J; junction bases unmatched: 23. The CDR3 here is CAISELGRRLASPQPPDTQYF. In DNA, the CDR3 is TGTGCCATCAGTGAGTTGGGCCGAAGACTAGCAAGCCCTCAGCCCCCAGATACGCAGTATTTT.

CDR3 region: CATSAIPRGYGYTF. The DNA of the CDR3 is TGTGCCACCAGCGCCATCCCCCGAGGCTATGGCTACACCTTC. The chain joins TRBV15 to TRBJ1-2; D gene unclear. Germline assignment: CDR1 LNHNV and CDR2 YYDKDF (reference sequence). V was shortened by 5 bases and J by 4 bases, with 14 bases between the two germline ends. CDR3 length: 14 amino acids.

The chain joins TRBV27 to TRBJ2-3; D may correspond to TRBD1 or TRBD2 (5 bases each). Germline V lookup: CDR1 MNHEY, CDR2 SMNVEV (reference sequence). V was trimmed by 4 bases and J by 2 bases, leaving 10 bases between them. This CDR3 region has 14 residues. The CDR3 here is CASSSGRATDTQYF. As DNA, the CDR3 is TGTGCCAGCAGTTCAGGGCGGGCCACAGATACGCAGTATTTT.

V gene TRBV4-1 combines with J gene TRBJ2-7; a possible D gene is TRBD2 (5 bases). The germline CDR1 and CDR2 sequences are MGHRA and YSYEKL. This CDR3 has 15 amino acids. The V end lost 1 base, the J end lost 0 bases, and 10 bases lay between the germline ends. CDR3 protein: CASSQGTSRSYEQYF. The DNA for the CDR3 is TGCGCCAGCAGCCAAGGGACTTCTCGCTCCTACGAGCAGTACTTC.

This clone came up a few times. The chain couples TRBV6-5 to TRBJ2-7, with a tentative D call TRBD2 (7 bases). CDR3 length equals 14 residues. Trimming shortened V by 6 bases and J by 0 bases, and 12 bases separated the two germline ends. Germline lookup yields CDR1 MNHEY and CDR2 SVGAGI. This CDR3 is CASRGGGGSYEQYF. The CDR3 DNA reads as TGTGCCAGCAGGGGGGGAGGGGGCTCCTACGAGCAGTACTTC.

The J gene is TRBJ1-2, the V gene TRBV3-1 (or the pseudogene TRBV3-2); the D is unclear. Germline V lookup: CDR1 LGHDT, CDR2 YNNKEL (reference sequence). The CDR3 extends over 12 amino acids. V was shortened by 1 base and J by 8 bases, with 8 bases between the two germline ends. CDR3 residues: CASSQVERGYTF. CDR3 DNA: TGTGCCAGCAGCCAAGTGGAGCGGGGCTACACCTTC.

J is TRBJ2-7 and V is TRBV7-8; TRBD2 might be the D (5 bases). V lost 5 bases and J 2 bases, leaving 13 bases between the germline ends. Germline V gives CDR1 SGHVS, CDR2 FQNEAQ. The CDR3 runs to 14 residues. CDR3 sequence (DNA): TGTGCCAGCAGCCCAAGCGGCTCTCCCTACGAGCAGTACTTC. It specifies CASSPSGSPYEQYF.

The V gene is TRBV3-1 (or the pseudogene TRBV3-2), the J gene TRBJ2-3; D is undetermined. The germline V gene has CDR1 LGHDT and CDR2 YNNKEL (reference sequence). This CDR3 comprises 15 residues. V dropped 1 base and J dropped 3 bases, with 11 bases sitting between them. DNA for the CDR3: TGTGCCAGCAGCCAAGGGGTCGCAGAGACAGATACGCAGTATTTT. It yields the protein CASSQGVAETDTQYF.

The V call is TRBV7-9, the J call TRBJ2-6; weak D call: TRBD2 (8 bases). This CDR3 has 18 residues. The ends were cut back, 5 bases at V and 7 bases at J, with 24 bases in the middle. Germline V gives CDR1 SEHNR, CDR2 FQNEAQ (reference sequence). CDR3 residues: CASSASGTAAGGANVLTF. The CDR3 DNA reads as TGTGCCAGCAGCGCCTCCGGGACAGCCGCGGGAGGTGCCAACGTCCTGACTTTC.

The chain employs TRBV30 and TRBJ1-1; D unclear. This CDR3 is built from 11 residues. Germline values: CDR1 GTSNPN, CDR2 SVGIG (reference sequence). V lost 1 base and J 10 bases, leaving 10 bases between the germline ends. The CDR3 DNA sequence: TGTGCCTGGAGTGCCGCGGGGAGAGCTTTCTTT. This sequence encodes CAWSAAGRAFF.

The J gene is TRBJ2-7, the V gene TRBV5-1, with unresolved D. Between the trimmed V and J ends, which lost 4 bases and 5 bases, there was a span of 19 bases. Germline CDR1 is SGHRS and CDR2 is YFSETQ. CDR3 length: 15 residues. CDR3 sequence: CASSRASGFGDEQYF. The CDR3 DNA is TGCGCCAGCAGCCGCGCTTCGGGTTTTGGCGACGAGCAGTACTTC.

This clone was seen only once. The rearrangement uses TRBV4-2 and TRBJ2-1; no firm D call. The CDR3 contains 14 residues. Deletions cut 7 bases from V and 0 bases from J, with 10 bases between. The V gene's germline CDR1 is LGHNA and CDR2 YNFKEQ. In nucleotides, the CDR3 is TGTGCCAGCACAGCCATCGGCTCCTACAATGAGCAGTTCTTC. Encoded protein: CASTAIGSYNEQFF.

The V call is TRBV5-6, the J call TRBJ2-7; perhaps TRBD1 as D (6 bases). This CDR3 spans 14 amino acids. From germline, CDR1 is SGHDT and CDR2 YYEEEE. With 2 bases removed from V and 1 base from J, the gap between germline ends came to 10 bases. The CDR3 nucleotides are TGTGCCAGCAGCTTTACGACAGGTTCCTACGAGCAGTACTTC. Translating gives CASSFTTGSYEQYF.

V and J are TRBV28 and TRBJ2-7; 10 bases align to TRBD2. Germline CDR1 and CDR2: MDHEN and SYDVKM. The CDR3 has 15 residues. Trimming took 7 bases from V and 5 from J; bases not matched to a gene: 11. CDR3 DNA sequence: TGTGCCAGCATCCGTAGCGGGGGGTTGCTAGACGAGCAGTACTTC. Its translation: CASIRSGGLLDEQYF.

The chain couples TRBV3-1 (or the pseudogene TRBV3-2) to TRBJ1-4, with D perhaps TRBD1 (5 bases). Germline V gives CDR1 LGHDT, CDR2 YNNKEL (reference sequence). The V gene lost 4 bases and the J gene lost 8 bases, with 14 bases spanning the gap. The CDR3 consists of 14 residues. In DNA form, the CDR3 reads TGTGCCAGCAGCCCCCGGGGTCGGGGGGAAAAACTGTTTTTT. Amino acid sequence: CASSPRGRGEKLFF.

Only a few counts were recorded for this clone. The chain is built from TRBV11-2 and TRBJ2-7; TRBD2 might be the D (6 bases). Trimming cost V 5 bases and J 5 bases, with 19 bases left between them. The germline V gene has CDR1 SGHAT and CDR2 FQNNGV. The CDR3 loop spans 15 amino acids. CDR3 sequence: CASSARRSGVDEQYF. In DNA form, the CDR3 reads TGTGCCAGCAGCGCCCGAAGGTCGGGGGTCGACGAGCAGTACTTC.

J is TRBJ1-1 and V is TRBV5-5; 7 positions agree with TRBD1. The V segment lost 0 bases and the J segment 3 bases; nucleotides outside the gene matches: 8. There are 16 residues in the CDR3. The germline CDR1 and CDR2 sequences are SGHKS and YYEKEE (reference sequence). This CDR3 is CASSLARTGVHTEAFF. CDR3 sequence (DNA): TGTGCCAGCAGCTTGGCCCGAACAGGGGTCCACACTGAAGCTTTCTTT.

This clone appeared once. The rearrangement joins TRBV6-2 or TRBV6-3 to TRBJ1-5, with a possible D match to TRBD1 (6 bases). V lost 2 bases and J 6 bases, leaving 11 bases between the germline ends. The CDR3 runs to 14 residues. CDR1 and CDR2 from the germline V gene are MNHEY and SVGEGT. The CDR3: CASSYQGPGQPQHF. CDR3 bases: TGTGCCAGCAGTTACCAGGGGCCGGGTCAGCCCCAGCATTTT.

The chain joins TRBV29-1 to TRBJ2-2; TRBD1 aligns across 8 bases. CDR1 SQVTM and CDR2 ANQGSEA come from the germline V gene. This CDR3 has 14 residues. After removal of 4 bases from V and 6 bases from J, the junction contained 7 bases not matched to a gene. DNA of the CDR3: TGCAGCGTTGGGTTGCAGGGGGCCCCCGGGGAGCTGTTTTTT. Residues: CSVGLQGAPGELFF.

The chain is built from TRBV3-1 (or the pseudogene TRBV3-2) and TRBJ2-3; 7 positions agree with TRBD1. V lost 4 bases, J lost 0 bases, and 4 bases stayed unmatched. The CDR3 is made up of 15 amino acids. Germline CDR1 and CDR2: LGHDT and YNNKEL (reference sequence). The CDR3 spells CASSPRTGSTDTQYF. The DNA of the CDR3 is TGTGCCAGCAGCCCCAGGACAGGCAGCACAGATACGCAGTATTTT.

The J gene is TRBJ1-6, the V gene TRBV6-6; D is undetermined. The CDR3 is 13 amino acids. V gave up 5 bases and J gave up 5 bases, with 7 bases separating them. Germline CDR1 is MNHNY and CDR2 is SVGAGI (reference sequence). The CDR3 sequence is CASSGRDNSPLHF. For the CDR3, the DNA is TGTGCCAGCAGTGGCAGAGATAATTCACCCCTCCACTTT.

The chain joins TRBV19 to TRBJ2-7; TRBD1 might be the D (6 bases). Germline CDR1 is LNHDA and CDR2 is SQIVND (reference sequence). The CDR3 sequence is 14 residues long. V shed 5 bases and J shed 7 bases, with 18 bases lying between them. CDR3 sequence (DNA): TGTGCCAGTAGTTACAGGGTGGACGGTGTTGAGCAGTACTTC. This sequence encodes CASSYRVDGVEQYF. Using reference TRBV19 and TRBJ2-7 for the parts outside the CDR3, the full variable domain is DGGITQSPKYLFRKEGQNVTLSCEQNLNHDAMYWYRQDPGQGLRLIYYSQIVNDFQKGDIAEGYSVSREKKESFPLTVTSAQKNPTAFYLCASSYRVDGVEQYFGPGTRLTVT.

This chain links TRBV29-1 with TRBJ1-1; D not resolved. The CDR3 consists of 11 residues. Germline CDR1 is SQVTM and CDR2 is ANQGSEA. V was cut by 7 bases and J by 6 bases, with 12 bases left in between. CDR3 DNA: TGCAGCGCCGCGGACGCCCCTGAAGCTTTCTTT. It specifies CSAADAPEAFF.

This rearrangement joins TRBV19 to TRBJ1-2, with TRBD1 matching 7 bases. The CDR3 totals 14 residues. Trimming removed 7 bases from V and 7 bases from J; junction bases left unmatched: 12. Per the germline V gene, CDR1 is LNHDA and CDR2 is SQIVND (reference sequence). The CDR3 DNA is TGTGCCAGTAACCCCTTGGGAGGGGGCGGTGGCTACACCTTC. Protein: CASNPLGGGGGYTF.

The CDR3 DNA is TGTGCCAGCAGCCCCCGGGGGACCGGGGAGCTGTTTTTT. Its protein product is CASSPRGTGELFF. The chain combines TRBV9 with TRBJ2-2, with D maybe TRBD2 (6 bases). This CDR3 is built from 13 residues. Germline V lookup: CDR1 SGDLS, CDR2 YYNGEE. V was clipped by 4 bases and J by 5 bases, with 9 bases between them.

The table lists this clone with a few counts. The gene calls are TRBV9 and TRBJ1-2; the D gene is possibly TRBD1 (6 bases). CDR1 SGDLS and CDR2 YYNGEE come from the germline V gene. Trimming left V 0 bases short and J 5 bases short, with 14 bases between. CDR3 length: 15 amino acids. The CDR3 bases are TGTGCCAGCAGCGTAGGGGGGGCGCAGATATATGGCTACACCTTC. Encoded protein: CASSVGGAQIYGYTF. The whole variable domain, filled in from reference TRBV9 and TRBJ1-2, reads DSGVTQTPKHLITATGQRVTLRCSPRSGDLSVYWYQQSLDQGLQFLIQYYNGEERAKGNILERFSAQQFPDLHSELNLSSLELGDSALYFCASSVGGAQIYGYTFGSGTRLTVV.

The chain couples TRBV5-1 to TRBJ1-4; a possible D gene is TRBD1 (5 bases). The germline gives CDR1 SGHRS, CDR2 YFSETQ. V shed 4 bases and J shed 7 bases, with 26 bases lying between them. The CDR3 extends over 18 amino acids. Written as DNA, the CDR3 is TGCGCCAGCAGCATCTATCCGGGACGCGGAGAGAAGGCTGAAAAACTGTTTTTT. Its translation: CASSIYPGRGEKAEKLFF.

The V and J genes are TRBV4-1 and TRBJ1-4, with TRBD1 matching 8 bases. From germline, CDR1 is MGHRA and CDR2 YSYEKL. V shed 3 bases, J shed 7 bases, and the junction held 10 bases outside the gene matches. This CDR3 spans 16 amino acids. For the CDR3, the DNA is TGCGCCAGCAGCCAGGGGGTTGACAGGGGAGGTGAAAAACTGTTTTTT. This gives the protein CASSQGVDRGGEKLFF.